Each of the 14 T cell receptor beta chains below was sequenced from the same sample in a study of shared clonotypes between healthy human individuals (dated by TCRdb to about 2020). Library preparation used the immunoSEQ multiplex PCR assay. Imported from immuneACCESS, the table was reduced by TCRdb to in-frame sequences with V and J called. These copies leave out some clones; in studies compared against another copy, an unresolved V gene accounts for under half, and the cause of the remainder is not known. The sample has approximately 600,000 clones on record, around 95% of them singletons. The ten largest clones add up to 0.095% to 0.14% of the sample. For the CD8 naive samples, CD45RO-negative cells were positively selected for CCR7, yielding a CD45RA+CCR7+ population from which TemRA cells were excluded. Sequenced material: naive CD8+ T cells sorted from blood. The cell subset or site label for this specimen denotes: CD45RA+CCR7+. The receptors stem from a woman aged 25 to 39 in good health.

The V gene is TRBV7-2, the J gene TRBJ2-1; 8 bases map to TRBD2. CDR3 length: 15 amino acids. CDR1 SGHTA and CDR2 FQGNSA come from the germline V gene. Trimming cost V 5 bases and J 5 bases; bases outside gene matches: 8. DNA for the CDR3: TGTGCCAGCAGCCTTACTAGCGGCCCCCACAATGAGCAGTTCTTC. It encodes CASSLTSGPHNEQFF. Drawing the rest from reference TRBV7-2 and TRBJ2-1, the complete variable domain is GAGVSQSPSNKVTEKGKDVELRCDPISGHTALYWYRQSLGQGLEFLIYFQGNSAPDKSGLPSDRFSAERTGGSVSTLTIQRTQQEDSAVYLCASSLTSGPHNEQFFGPGTRLTVL.

V usage is TRBV4-1 and J usage is TRBJ1-1, with no clear D. The CDR3 length is 15 residues. V dropped 2 bases and J dropped 5 bases, with 15 bases sitting between them. Looked up from germline, CDR1 is MGHRA and CDR2 is YSYEKL. The CDR3 DNA sequence: TGCGCCAGCAGCCAATATTCGGCCCGGGGAACTGAAGCTTTCTTT. Translated: CASSQYSARGTEAFF.

The V gene is TRBV7-9, the J gene TRBJ2-3; possible D gene TRBD1, 6 bases. CDR1 is SEHNR, CDR2 FQNEAQ, per germline (reference sequence). V was cut by 3 bases and J by 4 bases, with 14 bases left in between. CDR3 length: 15 residues. CDR3 nucleotide sequence: TGTGCCAGCAGCTTGGGCAGGGGAGTATCAGATACGCAGTATTTT. Its translation is CASSLGRGVSDTQYF.

The gene calls are TRBV2 and TRBJ2-7, with D possibly matching TRBD2 (6 bases). Germline CDR1 reads SNHLY; CDR2 reads FYNNEI. CDR3 length: 14 residues. V lost 4 bases to trimming and J lost 0 bases, with 10 bases between them. The CDR3 coding sequence is TGTGCCAGCAGTGGGGAGGACTCCTCCTACGAGCAGTACTTC. It is translated as CASSGEDSSYEQYF.

CDR3 DNA sequence: TGCAGCGCCCAGGGTACTGAAGCTTTCTTT. Protein: CSAQGTEAFF. This chain uses TRBV29-1 with TRBJ1-1, with D possibly matching TRBD1 (5 bases). V dropped 7 bases and J dropped 5 bases, with 8 bases sitting between them. This CDR3 contains 10 residues. CDR1 is SQVTM and CDR2 is ANQGSEA in the germline V gene.

V usage is TRBV5-8 and J usage is TRBJ2-7; D gene uncertain. Trimming cost V 0 bases and J 2 bases, with 12 bases left between them. The germline gives CDR1 SGHTS, CDR2 YDEGEE. The CDR3 totals 15 residues. CDR3 DNA sequence: TGTGCCAGCAGCTTGGTAGGGTGGGGTGCCTACGAGCAGTACTTC. Its translation: CASSLVGWGAYEQYF.

The J gene is TRBJ1-1, the V gene TRBV15, with D hard to call. V was pared by 3 bases and J by 6 bases, with 17 bases between. The CDR3 is 15 residues long. Germline CDR1 reads LNHNV; CDR2 reads YYDKDF (reference sequence). The CDR3 coding sequence is TGTGCCACCAGCAGGATACGTGGGTTTGACGCTGAAGCTTTCTTT. Translation: CATSRIRGFDAEAFF.

The chain is built from TRBV27 and TRBJ2-7, with D hard to call. Per the germline V gene, CDR1 is MNHEY and CDR2 is SMNVEV (reference sequence). CDR3 length: 11 residues. Trimming stripped 6 bases from V and 3 bases from J, with 6 bases between. CDR3 sequence reads: CASSEYYEQYF. CDR3 DNA sequence: TGTGCCAGCAGCGAGTACTACGAGCAGTACTTC.

V usage is TRBV4-1 and J usage is TRBJ2-5, with 8 bases identical to TRBD2. CDR3 length equals 16 residues. The germline gives CDR1 MGHRA, CDR2 YSYEKL. Trimming at V came to 0 bases and at J to 0 bases, leaving 3 bases not matched to a gene. In nucleotides, the CDR3 is TGCGCCAGCAGCCAAGATAGACTAGCGAACCAAGAGACCCAGTACTTC. Translating it yields CASSQDRLANQETQYF.

The chain combines TRBV4-2 with TRBJ2-7; D tentatively fits TRBD1 or TRBD2 (5 bases each). The CDR3 has 14 residues. V lost 0 bases and J 2 bases, leaving 8 bases between the germline ends. The germline CDR1 and CDR2 sequences are LGHNA and YNFKEQ. The CDR3 nucleotides read TGTGCCAGCAGCCAAGATGGGGGACCCTACGAGCAGTACTTC. The encoded protein is CASSQDGGPYEQYF.

The genes are TRBV28 and TRBJ2-1, with D maybe TRBD1 (6 bases). Trimming removed 4 bases from V and 5 bases from J, with 9 bases in between. CDR3 length: 13 amino acids. Germline V lookup: CDR1 MDHEN, CDR2 SYDVKM. DNA of the CDR3: TGTGCCAGCAGTTACAGGGTAAACAATGAGCAGTTCTTC. Translation: CASSYRVNNEQFF.

V gene TRBV2 combines with J gene TRBJ2-1; 11 bases align to TRBD2. V gave up 8 bases and J gave up 7 bases; unmatched junction bases: 10. The CDR3 consists of 15 residues. The germline V gene encodes CDR1 SNHLY and CDR2 FYNNEI. CDR3 coding DNA: TGTGCCAGCGTAGTAGCGGGAGGGCTGGGGAATGAGCAGTTCTTC. Translation gives CASVVAGGLGNEQFF.

The chain uses TRBV4-1 and TRBJ1-5; a weak D match, TRBD1 (5 bases). CDR3 length equals 15 residues. CDR1 is MGHRA, CDR2 YSYEKL, per germline. V was trimmed by 1 base and J by 1 base, leaving 8 bases between them. This CDR3 is CASSQGDLSNQPQHF. CDR3 in DNA: TGCGCCAGCAGCCAAGGGGACTTAAGCAATCAGCCCCAGCATTTT.

The sample holds one count of this clone. The chain is built from TRBV10-3 and TRBJ2-1, with 7 bases matching TRBD2. With V trimmed by 3 bases and J by 8 bases, 7 bases remained unmatched. CDR1 and CDR2 from the germline V gene are ENHRY and SYGVKD. This CDR3 comprises 14 residues. The CDR3 is CAISEGLAAYEQFF. For the CDR3, the DNA is TGTGCCATCAGTGAAGGGCTAGCGGCCTATGAGCAGTTCTTC.